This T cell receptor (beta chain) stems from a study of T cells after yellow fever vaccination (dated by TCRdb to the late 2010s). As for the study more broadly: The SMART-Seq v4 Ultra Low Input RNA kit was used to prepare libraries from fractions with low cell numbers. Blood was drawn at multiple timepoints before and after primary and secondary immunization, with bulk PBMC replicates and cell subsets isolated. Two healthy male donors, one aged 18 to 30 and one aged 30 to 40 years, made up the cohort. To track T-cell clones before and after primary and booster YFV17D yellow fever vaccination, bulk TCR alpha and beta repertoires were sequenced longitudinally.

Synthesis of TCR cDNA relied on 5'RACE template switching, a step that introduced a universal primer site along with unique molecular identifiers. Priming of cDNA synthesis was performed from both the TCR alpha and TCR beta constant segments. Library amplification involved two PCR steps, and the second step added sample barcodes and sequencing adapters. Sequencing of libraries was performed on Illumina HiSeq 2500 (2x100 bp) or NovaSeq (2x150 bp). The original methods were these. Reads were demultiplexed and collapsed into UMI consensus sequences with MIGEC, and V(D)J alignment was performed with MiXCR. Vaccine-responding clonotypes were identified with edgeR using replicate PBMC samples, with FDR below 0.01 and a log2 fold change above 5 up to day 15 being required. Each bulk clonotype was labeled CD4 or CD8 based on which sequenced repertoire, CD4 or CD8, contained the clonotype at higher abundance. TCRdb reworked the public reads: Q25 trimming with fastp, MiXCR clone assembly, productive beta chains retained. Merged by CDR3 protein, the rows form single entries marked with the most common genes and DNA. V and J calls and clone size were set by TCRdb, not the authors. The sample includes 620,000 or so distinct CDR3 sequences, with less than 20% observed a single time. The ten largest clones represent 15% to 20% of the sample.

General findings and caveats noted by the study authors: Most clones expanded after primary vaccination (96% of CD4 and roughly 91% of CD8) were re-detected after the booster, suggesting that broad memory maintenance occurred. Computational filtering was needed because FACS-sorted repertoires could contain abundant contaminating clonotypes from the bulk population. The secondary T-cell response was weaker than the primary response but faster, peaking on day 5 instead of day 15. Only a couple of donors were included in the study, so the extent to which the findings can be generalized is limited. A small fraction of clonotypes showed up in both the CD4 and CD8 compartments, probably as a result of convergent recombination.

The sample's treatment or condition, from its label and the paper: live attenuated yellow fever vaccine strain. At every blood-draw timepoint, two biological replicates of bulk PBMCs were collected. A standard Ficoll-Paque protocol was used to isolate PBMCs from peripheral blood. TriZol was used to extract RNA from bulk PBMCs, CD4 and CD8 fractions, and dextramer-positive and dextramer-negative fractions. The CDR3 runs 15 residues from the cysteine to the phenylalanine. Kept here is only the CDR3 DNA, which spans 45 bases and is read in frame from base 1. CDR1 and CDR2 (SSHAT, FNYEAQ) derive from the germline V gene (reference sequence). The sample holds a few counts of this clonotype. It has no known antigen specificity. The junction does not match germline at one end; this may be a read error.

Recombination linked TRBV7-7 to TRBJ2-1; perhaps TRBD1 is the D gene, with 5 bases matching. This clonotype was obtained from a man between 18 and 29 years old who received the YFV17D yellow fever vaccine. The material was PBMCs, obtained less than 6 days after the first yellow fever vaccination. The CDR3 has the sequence CASSRDLQGYNEQFF. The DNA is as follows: TGTGCTAGCAGCCGCGACCTGCAGGGCTACAATGAGCAGTTCTTC.